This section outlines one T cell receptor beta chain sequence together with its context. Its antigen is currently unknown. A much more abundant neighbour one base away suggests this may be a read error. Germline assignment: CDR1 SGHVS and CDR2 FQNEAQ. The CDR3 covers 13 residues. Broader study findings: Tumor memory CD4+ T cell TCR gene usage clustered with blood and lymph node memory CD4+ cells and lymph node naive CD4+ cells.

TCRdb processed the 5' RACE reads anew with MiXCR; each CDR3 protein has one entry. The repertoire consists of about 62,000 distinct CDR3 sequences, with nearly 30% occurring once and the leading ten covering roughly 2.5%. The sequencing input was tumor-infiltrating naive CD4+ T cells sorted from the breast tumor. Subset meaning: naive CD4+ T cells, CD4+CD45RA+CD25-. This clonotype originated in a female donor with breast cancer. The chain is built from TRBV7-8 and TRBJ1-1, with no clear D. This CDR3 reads CAGSLTGGTEAFF. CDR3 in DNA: TGTGCCGGCAGCTTAACGGGTGGCACTGAAGCTTTCTTT.